This TCR beta chain was sequenced in a study of blood T cell repertoires in COVID-19. Study details: Samples of COVID-19 (acute and convalescent) were obtained from the United States, Italy and Spain. In each case, the material was cDNA or gDNA derived from T cells, B-cell-depleted T cells, or PBMCs.

This clone was seen a handful of times. In the authors' methods: How many nucleated cells were present was estimated from reference gene primer amplification. Repertoires were generated with immunoSEQ multiplex PCR, while TCRdb's copy carries only in-frame clones and drops some. Clone size and V and J calls were adopted from that table, with D and trimming inferred from the DNA. In the table there are 30,000 or so clones, roughly 90% of which are singletons. The germline gives CDR1 LGHNA, CDR2 YNFKEQ. There are 16 residues in the CDR3. V was shortened by 1 base and J by 0 bases, with 12 bases between the two germline ends.

J is TRBJ1-1 and V is TRBV4-2; D is possibly TRBD1 (6 bases). This clonotype originated in a woman in her thirties or forties with active or convalescent COVID-19. Sequencing was performed on peripheral blood. CDR3 DNA: TGTGCCAGCAGCCAAGCCTTTGGACAGATGAACACTGAAGCTTTCTTT. Translated: CASSQAFGQMNTEAFF.